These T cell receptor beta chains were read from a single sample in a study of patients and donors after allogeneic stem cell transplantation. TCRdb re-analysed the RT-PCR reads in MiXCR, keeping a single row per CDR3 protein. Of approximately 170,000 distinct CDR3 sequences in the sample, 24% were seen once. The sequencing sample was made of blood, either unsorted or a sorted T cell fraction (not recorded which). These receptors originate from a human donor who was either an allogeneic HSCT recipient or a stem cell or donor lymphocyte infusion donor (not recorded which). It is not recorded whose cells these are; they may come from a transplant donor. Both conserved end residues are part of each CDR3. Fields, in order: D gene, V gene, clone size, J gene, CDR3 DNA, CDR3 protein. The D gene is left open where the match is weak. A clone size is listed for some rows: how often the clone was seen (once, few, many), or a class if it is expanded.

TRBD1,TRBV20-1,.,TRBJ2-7,TGCAGTGCTGCTCAAATGCAGGACAGGGCCTACGAGCAGTACTTC,CSAAQMQDRAYEQYF
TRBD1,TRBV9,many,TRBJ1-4,TGTGCCAGCAGCGATGAGACAGGGGAGTCTGAAAAACTGTTTTTT,CASSDETGESEKLFF
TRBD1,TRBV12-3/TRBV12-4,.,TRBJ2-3,TGTGCCAGCAGCTACCGGACAGGCCCCACAGATACGCAGTATTTT,CASSYRTGPTDTQYF
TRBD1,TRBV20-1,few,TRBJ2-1,TGCAGTGCTAGAGATGGGACAGGGGTATACAATGAGCAGTTCTTC,CSARDGTGVYNEQFF
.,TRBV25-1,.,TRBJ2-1,TGTGCCAGCAGCAGGGTCAGCTCCTACAATGAGCAGTTCTTC,CASSRVSSYNEQFF
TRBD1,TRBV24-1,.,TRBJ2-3,TGTGCCACCAGTGACCCCATCGAGGACAGGGGCACGCAGTATTTT,CATSDPIEDRGTQYF
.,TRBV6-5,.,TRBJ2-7,TGTGCCAGCTCATACGGTCAGGGTTTCTCCTACGAGCAGTACTTC,CASSYGQGFSYEQYF
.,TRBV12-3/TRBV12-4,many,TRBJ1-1,TGTGCCAGCACCCCTGGGATGAACACTGAAGCTTTCTTT,CASTPGMNTEAFF
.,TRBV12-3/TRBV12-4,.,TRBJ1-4,TGTGCCAGCACCAGCTGGGGTTATGAAAAACTGTTTTTT,CASTSWGYEKLFF
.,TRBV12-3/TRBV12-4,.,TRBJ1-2,TGTGCCAGCAGTTTTTACGCTACGGGCGTCCTTAGCTATGGCTACACCTTC,CASSFYATGVLSYGYTF
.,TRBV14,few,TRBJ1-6,TGTGCCAGCAGCCCGGAGAACTCCTATAATTCACCCCTCCACTTT,CASSPENSYNSPLHF
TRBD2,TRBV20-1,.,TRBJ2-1,TGCAGTGCTAGGTTTGCTAGCGGGGCTTACAATGAGCAGTTCTTC,CSARFASGAYNEQFF
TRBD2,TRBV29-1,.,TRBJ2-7,TGCAGCGTCGCGGATCGGGGACTAGCGGGTTTTCGGGAGCAGTACTTC,CSVADRGLAGFREQYF
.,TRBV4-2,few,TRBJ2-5,TGTGCCAGCAGCCAATTTGCATTAGACAAGACCCAGTACTTC,CASSQFALDKTQYF
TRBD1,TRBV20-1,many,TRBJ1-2,TGCAACGTCCCGGGACAGGGTGGCTATGGCTACACCTTC,CNVPGQGGYGYTF
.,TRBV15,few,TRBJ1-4,TGTGCCACCAGCACTGGGGGACATTGGAATGAAAAACTGTTTTTT,CATSTGGHWNEKLFF
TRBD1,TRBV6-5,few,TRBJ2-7,TGTGCCAGCAGTTACCTGCTCGGACAGGGGGTGTTTGGTGAGCAGTACTTC,CASSYLLGQGVFGEQYF
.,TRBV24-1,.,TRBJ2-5,TGTGCCACCAGTGACGTTTTAGAGACCCAGTACTTC,CATSDVLETQYF
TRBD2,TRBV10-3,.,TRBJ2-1,TGTGCCATCAGTGAGTCCGGACTAGCGGAGACCAATGAGCAGTTCTTC,CAISESGLAETNEQFF
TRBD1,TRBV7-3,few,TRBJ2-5,TGTGCCAGCAGCGATAACAGGGGGACCCAGTACTTC,CASSDNRGTQYF
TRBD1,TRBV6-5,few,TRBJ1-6,TGTGCCAGCAGCACCGGGACAGGGGGTAGACCCCTCCACTTT,CASSTGTGGRPLHF
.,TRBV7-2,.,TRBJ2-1,TGTGCCAGCAGCTTCTGGGGGCCGGACAATGAGCAGTTCTTC,CASSFWGPDNEQFF
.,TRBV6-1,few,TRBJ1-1,TGTGCCAGCAGTAAGAGGACAGACACTGAAGCTTTCTTT,CASSKRTDTEAFF